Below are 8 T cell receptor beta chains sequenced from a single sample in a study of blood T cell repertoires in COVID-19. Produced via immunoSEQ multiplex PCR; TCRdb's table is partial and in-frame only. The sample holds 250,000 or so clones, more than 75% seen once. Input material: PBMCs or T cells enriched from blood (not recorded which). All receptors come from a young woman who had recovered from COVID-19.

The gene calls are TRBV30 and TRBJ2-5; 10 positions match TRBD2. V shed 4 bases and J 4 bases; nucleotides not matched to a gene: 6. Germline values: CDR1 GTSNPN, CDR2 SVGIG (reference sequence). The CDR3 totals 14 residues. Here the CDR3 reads CAWTSGSRGETQYF. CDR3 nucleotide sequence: TGTGCCTGGACTAGCGGGAGTAGAGGAGAGACCCAGTACTTC.

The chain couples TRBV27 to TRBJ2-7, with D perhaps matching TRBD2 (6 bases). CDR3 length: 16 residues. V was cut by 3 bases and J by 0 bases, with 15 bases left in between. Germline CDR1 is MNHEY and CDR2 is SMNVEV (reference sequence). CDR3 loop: CASSFNRELLSYEQYF. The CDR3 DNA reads TGTGCCAGCAGTTTCAACCGGGAGCTGCTCTCCTACGAGCAGTACTTC.

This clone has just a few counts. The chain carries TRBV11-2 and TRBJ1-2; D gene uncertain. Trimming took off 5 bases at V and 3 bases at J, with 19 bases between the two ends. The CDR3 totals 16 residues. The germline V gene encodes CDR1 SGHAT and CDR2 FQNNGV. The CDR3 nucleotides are TGTGCCAGCAGCCTTCTGCCCGACCTCCGGGACTATGGCTACACCTTC. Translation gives CASSLLPDLRDYGYTF.

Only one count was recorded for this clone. The CDR3 DNA reads as TGTGCCAGCAGCGTATATTCCGGGGAGCTGTTTTTT. Translated: CASSVYSGELFF. The V and J genes are TRBV9 and TRBJ2-2; D call uncertain. Trimming cost V 1 base and J 6 bases, with 4 bases left between them. Germline V gene lookup returns CDR1 SGDLS and CDR2 YYNGEE. The CDR3 sequence is 12 residues long.

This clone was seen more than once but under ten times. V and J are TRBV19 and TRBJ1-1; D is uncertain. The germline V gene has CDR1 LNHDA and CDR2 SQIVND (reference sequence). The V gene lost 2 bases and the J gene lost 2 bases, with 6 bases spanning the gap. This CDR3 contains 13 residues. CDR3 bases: TGTGCCAGTAGTATACACAGAAACACTGAAGCTTTCTTT. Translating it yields CASSIHRNTEAFF.

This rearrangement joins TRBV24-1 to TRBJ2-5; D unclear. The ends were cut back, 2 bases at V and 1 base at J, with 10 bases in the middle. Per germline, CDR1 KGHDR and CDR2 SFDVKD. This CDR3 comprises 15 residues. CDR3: CATSDSSVLQETQYF. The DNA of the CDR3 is TGTGCCACCAGTGATTCCTCGGTACTCCAAGAGACCCAGTACTTC.

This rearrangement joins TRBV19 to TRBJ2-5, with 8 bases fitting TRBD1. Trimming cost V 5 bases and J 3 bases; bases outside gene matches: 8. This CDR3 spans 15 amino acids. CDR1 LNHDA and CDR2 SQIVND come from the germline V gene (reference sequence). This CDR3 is CASSQGSTGEETQYF. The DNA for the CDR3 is TGTGCCAGTAGTCAGGGCTCGACAGGGGAAGAGACCCAGTACTTC.

CDR3 region: CASSVRGSDTQYF. The CDR3 nucleotides are TGTGCCAGTAGTGTCCGCGGGAGTGATACGCAGTATTTT. This chain connects TRBV19 to TRBJ2-3, with TRBD2 identical over 7 bases. V lost 5 bases and J lost 6; bases outside the gene matches: 5. Germline V gives CDR1 LNHDA, CDR2 SQIVND (reference sequence). The CDR3 is made up of 13 amino acids.